Below are 19 T cell receptor beta chains sequenced from a single sample in a study of blood T cells in healthy people across ages. Through a sample-barcoded 5' primer and a J-beta primer mix, a second PCR was run for roughly 6 to 11 cycles. Via MiXCR, TCRdb re-called the 5' RACE reads, giving one row per CDR3 protein. The repertoire holds roughly 500,000 distinct CDR3 sequences, approximately 30% seen once, with less than 20% in the top ten. Sequencing was done on a sample of blood. These receptors all stem from a woman in her 70s in good health.

The V and J genes are TRBV20-1 and TRBJ1-2; the D is unclear. Trimming removed 6 bases at V and 7 bases at J, with 12 bases between. The V gene's germline CDR1 is DFQATT and CDR2 SNEGSKA (reference sequence). The length of the CDR3 is 11 residues. For the CDR3, the DNA is TGCAGTGCAAAGTATCATGGTGGCTACACCTTC. The encoded protein is CSAKYHGGYTF.

This chain joins TRBV12-3 or TRBV12-4 and TRBJ1-2; 9 nucleotides line up with TRBD1. CDR3 length: 14 residues. V dropped 6 bases and J dropped 4; count of bases not matched to a gene: 6. The CDR3 DNA reads TGTGCCAGCAGGCCGACAGGGGGAGGCTATGGCTACACCTTC. Translation: CASRPTGGGYGYTF.

This sequence joins TRBV6-6 and TRBJ1-4; D is undetermined. The V and J ends lost 4 bases and 0 bases respectively, with 9 bases between them. The CDR3 runs to 15 residues. CDR1 and CDR2 from the germline V gene are MNHNY and SVGAGI (reference sequence). CDR3 nucleotide sequence: TGTGCCAGCAGTTCCTTAGGTGCAACTAATGAAAAACTGTTTTTT. It encodes CASSSLGATNEKLFF.

J is TRBJ1-1 and V is TRBV20-1; perhaps TRBD1 as D (5 bases). Per the germline V gene, CDR1 is DFQATT and CDR2 is SNEGSKA (reference sequence). Trimming took 8 bases from V and 1 from J, leaving 17 bases between them. This CDR3 has 14 residues. Here the CDR3 DNA reads TGCAGTACCCGTAGGGGCAGCCAGAACACTGAAGCTTTCTTT. Encoded protein: CSTRRGSQNTEAFF.

This clonotype was found a few times. The chain is built from TRBV6-5 and TRBJ1-2; D remains ambiguous. Germline V gene lookup returns CDR1 MNHEY and CDR2 SVGAGI. The ends were cut back, 8 bases at V and 0 bases at J, with 16 bases in the middle. The CDR3 totals 15 residues. The CDR3 DNA sequence: TGTGCCAGCTTCGGCGAAGCGAGCACTAACTATGGCTACACCTTC. Amino acids: CASFGEASTNYGYTF.

The chain is built from TRBV4-1 and TRBJ2-1, with 9 bases identical to TRBD1. The CDR3 covers 15 residues. Germline values: CDR1 MGHRA, CDR2 YSYEKL. Trimming took 3 bases from V and 5 from J; bases not matched to a gene: 5. The CDR3 DNA reads TGCGCCAGCAGCCAGGGGGACAGGGCAAACAATGAGCAGTTCTTC. As protein: CASSQGDRANNEQFF.

CDR3 protein: CSTLTGMTDTQYF. The CDR3 DNA is TGCAGCACCCTGACAGGGATGACAGATACGCAGTATTTT. The chain has TRBV29-1 and TRBJ2-3; 7 bases agree with TRBD1. CDR1 and CDR2 (germline): SQVTM, ANQGSEA. The V and J ends lost 8 bases and 3 bases, in that order; junction bases with no gene match: 8. The CDR3 sequence is 13 residues long.

This clonotype appeared once. This chain uses TRBV29-1 with TRBJ2-4; D is unresolved. In germline, CDR1 is SQVTM, CDR2 ANQGSEA. The V gene lost 1 base and the J gene lost 5 bases, with 15 bases spanning the gap. The CDR3 loop spans 15 amino acids. CDR3 bases: TGCAGCGTTGAAGTCCCCACGTTGGTTGAAAACATTCAGTACTTC. The encoded protein is CSVEVPTLVENIQYF.

In its sample, this clonotype was seen a few times. This sequence joins TRBV20-1 and TRBJ1-6; TRBD1 is a possible D gene (5 bases). CDR3 length: 16 amino acids. The V gene lost 3 bases and the J gene lost 5 bases, with 17 bases spanning the gap. From germline, CDR1 is DFQATT and CDR2 SNEGSKA (reference sequence). CDR3 sequence (DNA): TGCAGTGCTAGTCCAGGGAGTGTTTCGAATAATTCACCCCTCCACTTT. Protein: CSASPGSVSNNSPLHF.

The chain joins TRBV29-1 to TRBJ1-4, with D perhaps TRBD1 (5 bases). The V end lost 7 bases, the J end lost 4 bases, and 16 bases lay between the germline ends. This CDR3 has 14 residues. CDR1 is SQVTM, CDR2 ANQGSEA, per germline. The CDR3 sequence: CSARMGGDNEKLFF. The DNA for the CDR3 is TGCAGCGCCCGCATGGGAGGGGATAATGAAAAACTGTTTTTT.

This clonotype showed up just a few times. A single base separates this from a much larger clone, so it may be a read error. The chain joins TRBV7-2 to TRBJ2-5; D call uncertain. CDR3 size: 13 residues. Between the trimmed V and J ends, which lost 7 bases and 5 bases, there was a span of 14 bases. Germline V gene data show CDR1 as SGHTA and CDR2 as FQGNSA. The CDR3 DNA reads TGTGCCAGCACCACCGGAGTGGGGGAGACCCAGTACTTC. This translates into CASTTGVGETQYF. Based on the CDR3 plus reference TRBV7-2 and TRBJ2-5, the full variable domain is GAGVSQSPSNKVTEKGKDVELRCDPISGHTALYWYRQSLGQGLEFLIYFQGNSAPDKSGLPSDRFSAERTGGSVSTLTIQRTQQEDSAVYLCASTTGVGETQYFGPGTRLLVL.

Concerning this clonotype: One end of the junction is discordant with germline, which a read error may explain. The chain carries TRBV6-1 and TRBJ1-2; a possible D gene is TRBD1 (5 bases). The CDR3 length is 14 residues. Germline CDR1 and CDR2: MNHNS and SASEGT. CDR3 loop: CASGGRGIDYGHTF. CDR3 coding DNA: TGTGCCAGCGGGGGGAGGGGAATAGACTATGGCCACACCTTC.

The genes are TRBV4-2 and TRBJ2-5; 9 bases align to TRBD1. The CDR3 is 16 amino acids. V was pared by 4 bases and J by 5 bases, with 11 bases of the junction left unmatched. Per the germline V gene, CDR1 is LGHNA and CDR2 is YNFKEQ. The CDR3 loop is CASSPLTQGAGETQYF. The CDR3 DNA is TGTGCCAGCAGCCCGCTGACACAGGGGGCCGGTGAGACCCAGTACTTC.

The rearrangement links TRBV7-2 to TRBJ2-3, with D unresolved. The CDR3 is 13 residues long. The V and J ends lost 8 bases and 6 bases respectively, with 15 bases between them. The germline V gene has CDR1 SGHTA and CDR2 FQGNSA. For the CDR3, the DNA is TGTGCCAGCGGCGGTGGGCCGGCGGATACGCAGTATTTT. This gives the protein CASGGGPADTQYF.

This sequence joins TRBV2 and TRBJ1-5; D not resolved. The CDR3 covers 15 residues. The germline CDR1 and CDR2 sequences are SNHLY and FYNNEI. Trimming removed 2 bases from V and 5 bases from J, with 13 bases in between. The CDR3 region is CASSELGGTYQPQHF. The CDR3 nucleotides are TGTGCCAGCAGTGAACTGGGCGGAACTTATCAGCCCCAGCATTTT.

Notes on this clonotype: A much larger clone differs by one base, so this may be a read error. This chain uses TRBV7-9 with TRBJ2-5; 8 bases map to TRBD2. The tail of the sequence fits TRBJ2-1 better, so the J call may be wrong. This CDR3 region has 15 residues. Germline loops: CDR1 SEHNR, CDR2 FQNEAQ (reference sequence). The CDR3 DNA reads TGTGCCAGCGGCAAAACGGGGGGGCCGAACAATGAGCAGTTCTTC. Protein product: CASGKTGGPNNEQFF.

With respect to this clonotype: An end of the junction does not agree with germline; a read error may underlie this. V is TRBV5-8 and J is TRBJ1-4; maybe TRBD1 (6 bases). From germline, CDR1 is SGHTS and CDR2 YDEGEE. The CDR3 extends over 18 amino acids. The CDR3 loop reads CASSLKVVGPGGDEKLFF. The CDR3 DNA sequence: TGTGCCAGCAGCTTGAAAGTTGTGGGGCCCGGGGGCGATGAAAAGCTGTTTTTT.

V is TRBV12-3 or TRBV12-4 and J is TRBJ2-1; TRBD2 aligns across 16 bases. After removal of 5 bases from V and 7 bases from J, the junction contained 2 bases not matched to a gene. CDR3 length: 15 amino acids. CDR3 sequence reads: CASSGTSGGANEQFF. CDR3 nucleotide sequence: TGTGCCAGCAGTGGGACTAGCGGGGGGGCAAATGAGCAGTTCTTC.

The chain recombines TRBV6-5 with TRBJ2-5; 11 bases map to TRBD2. Gene TRBJ2-7 matches the end of the DNA better, so the J call may be wrong. The CDR3 consists of 16 residues. Germline V CDR1 and CDR2: MNHEY, SVGAGI. CDR3 sequence reads: CASSYSFSGGAYEQYF. In DNA form, the CDR3 reads TGTGCCAGCAGTTACTCGTTTAGCGGGGGGGCCTACGAGCAGTACTTC.